Presented here are 11 T cell receptor beta chains from one specimen sequenced in a study of control samples from healthy donors and cancer patients (dated by TCRdb to the early 2020s). Libraries were made using the immunoSEQ multiplex PCR assay. In its TCRdb copy, this immuneACCESS table keeps in-frame sequences only and misses some clones. Where compared with another copy, unresolved V genes explain less than half of these, and the others have no known cause. The sample yields 70,000 to 80,000 clones; more than 75% were counted once. Of the sample, roughly 16% falls within the top ten clones. The material sequenced was blood. The receptors originated from a man aged 45 to 65 in good health.

The chain joins TRBV9 to TRBJ2-7; 11 bases are shared with TRBD2. This CDR3 contains 17 residues. The trim removed 3 bases at V and 6 bases at J, leaving 14 bases unmatched. CDR1 and CDR2 (germline): SGDLS, YYNGEE. The CDR3 loop reads CASSASGGTSGQIEQYF. CDR3 sequence (DNA): TGTGCCAGCAGCGCCTCGGGGGGGACTAGCGGCCAAATCGAGCAGTACTTC.

This clone was observed a few times. This chain connects TRBV30 to TRBJ1-3, with D uncertain. The CDR3 spans 12 residues. The ends were cut back, 1 base at V and 3 bases at J, with 4 bases in the middle. Germline V lookup: CDR1 GTSNPN, CDR2 SVGIG (reference sequence). CDR3 loop: CAWSASGNTIYF. The CDR3 DNA reads as TGTGCCTGGAGTGCCAGTGGAAACACCATATATTTT.

The chain has TRBV5-1 and TRBJ2-4, with D tentatively TRBD2 (5 bases). Germline V lookup: CDR1 SGHRS, CDR2 YFSETQ. The CDR3 covers 13 residues. V was pared by 4 bases and J by 1 base, with 6 bases between. DNA for the CDR3: TGCGCCAGCAGCGGGGAGGCCAAAAACATTCAGTACTTC. It specifies CASSGEAKNIQYF.

V is TRBV18 and J is TRBJ2-1, with D possibly TRBD2 on 6 matching bases. Deletions cut 4 bases from V and 10 bases from J, with 17 bases between. Germline V gene sequence: CDR1 KGHSH, CDR2 LQKENI. This CDR3 is built from 14 residues. The CDR3 DNA is TGTGCCAGCTCACATATATCGCGGGATCGGGAGCAGTTCTTC. Residues: CASSHISRDREQFF.

This rearrangement joins TRBV6-5 to TRBJ1-1; D not certain. The V end was cut by 8 bases, the J end by 1 base, with 8 bases between. Per germline, CDR1 MNHEY and CDR2 SVGAGI. The CDR3 sequence is 12 residues long. Here the CDR3 DNA reads TGTGCCAGCCGGACGGAGAACACTGAAGCTTTCTTT. Protein sequence: CASRTENTEAFF.

This clone was counted between two and nine times. CDR3 nucleotides: TGCGCCAGCAGCTTTGGGACAGCGGCCTACGAGCAGTACTTC. It yields the protein CASSFGTAAYEQYF. The chain links TRBV5-1 to TRBJ2-7, with TRBD1 identical over 7 bases. The V segment lost 2 bases and the J segment 2 bases; nucleotides outside the gene matches: 4. The CDR3 is 14 residues long. Germline CDR1 reads SGHRS; CDR2 reads YFSETQ.

The chain couples TRBV9 to TRBJ2-3; 7 bases map to TRBD1. The CDR3 length is 14 residues. The J segment lost 3 bases and the V segment lost 4 bases, leaving 5 bases of the junction unmatched. Germline loops: CDR1 SGDLS, CDR2 YYNGEE. CDR3 DNA sequence: TGTGCCAGCAGCTCCACAGGGGTGACAGATACGCAGTATTTT. Protein: CASSSTGVTDTQYF.

This clone was found once. This chain uses TRBV19 with TRBJ2-5; maybe TRBD2 (5 bases). Germline lookup yields CDR1 LNHDA and CDR2 SQIVND (reference sequence). V was pared by 5 bases and J by 4 bases, with 20 bases between. This CDR3 region has 16 residues. Here the CDR3 reads CASSPSRNRRAETQYF. CDR3 bases: TGTGCCAGTAGTCCCAGCCGTAATCGGCGGGCAGAGACCCAGTACTTC.

The chain couples TRBV11-2 to TRBJ2-2; D remains unclear. V lost 3 bases to trimming and J lost 6 bases, with 8 bases between them. The CDR3 has 13 residues. Germline V CDR1 and CDR2: SGHAT, FQNNGV. CDR3 nucleotide sequence: TGTGCCAGCAGCTTCCAGCTCGCCGGGGAGCTGTTTTTT. It encodes CASSFQLAGELFF.

This sequence joins TRBV28 and TRBJ2-5, with TRBD2 matching over 11 bases. The CDR3 has 19 amino acids. Germline lookup yields CDR1 MDHEN and CDR2 SYDVKM. With 6 bases clipped from V and 5 bases from J, the junction kept 20 bases outside the gene matches. The CDR3 coding sequence is TGTGCCAGCAGGGGGAGGGGGAGTCGACTAGCGGGGCAAAGGGAGACCCAGTACTTC. The encoded protein is CASRGRGSRLAGQRETQYF.

This clone was observed a few times. This chain connects TRBV6-2 or TRBV6-3 to TRBJ2-1, with D perhaps TRBD1 or TRBD2 (5 bases each). The ends were cut back, 2 bases at V and 2 bases at J, with 13 bases in the middle. The CDR3 has 16 amino acids. The germline V gene has CDR1 MNHEY and CDR2 SVGEGT. Here the CDR3 DNA reads TGTGCCAGCAGTTACGAGGGGCGCGGGCCCTACAATGAGCAGTTCTTC. Translating gives CASSYEGRGPYNEQFF.